Shown below are 21 T cell receptor beta chains from a single sample sequenced in a study of T cells in Graves' hyperthyroidism and ophthalmopathy. Using RNA transcripts as the source, TCR beta CDR3 regions were amplified. Researchers ran a first-round RT-PCR on the TCR CDR3 using the HTBI primer set. TCRdb reprocessed the multiplex PCR reads with MiXCR, giving one entry per CDR3 protein. In the table there are 300,000 to 400,000 distinct CDR3 sequences, about 20% of which are singletons. Material for sequencing was blood. The origin of the receptors is a woman between 45 and 60 years old with Graves' hyperthyroidism.

The chain recombines TRBV20-1 with TRBJ2-7; D is perhaps TRBD1 (5 bases). Germline V gene lookup returns CDR1 DFQATT and CDR2 SNEGSKA (reference sequence). The CDR3 extends over 15 amino acids. Trimming took 0 bases from V and 2 from J, leaving 14 bases between them. The CDR3 here is CSARDQTGSPYEQYF. As DNA, the CDR3 is TGCAGTGCTAGAGATCAAACAGGTAGTCCCTACGAGCAGTACTTC.

This clonotype was seen repeatedly, ten times or more. V and J are TRBV7-8 and TRBJ2-5; 7 bases match TRBD2. This CDR3 comprises 16 residues. The V segment lost 5 bases and the J segment 3 bases; nucleotides outside the gene matches: 12. Germline CDR1 reads SGHVS; CDR2 reads FQNEAQ. The CDR3 nucleotides read TGTGCCAGCAGCCACTTTCGCATCAGCGGGGAAGAGACCCAGTACTTC. It is translated as CASSHFRISGEETQYF.

This clonotype occurred a few times. The chain employs TRBV18 and TRBJ2-2; maybe TRBD1 (6 bases). This CDR3 has 16 residues. V lost 0 bases, J lost 5 bases, and 13 bases lay in between. Germline V gene lookup returns CDR1 KGHSH and CDR2 LQKENI. Here the CDR3 reads CASSPPSNRVTGELFF. In DNA, the CDR3 is TGTGCCAGCTCACCACCCTCCAACAGGGTAACCGGGGAGCTGTTTTTT.

This clonotype was detected ten times or more. The CDR3 loop reads CASSLWTSGNPYNEQFF. DNA for the CDR3: TGTGCCAGCTCTCTTTGGACTAGCGGGAACCCCTACAATGAGCAGTTCTTC. The chain is built from TRBV18 and TRBJ2-1; 12 bases match TRBD2. The V gene's germline CDR1 is KGHSH and CDR2 LQKENI. V shed 6 bases, J shed 2 bases, and the junction held 8 bases outside the gene matches. The CDR3 has 17 amino acids.

The chain uses TRBV5-8 and TRBJ1-2; 11 bases align to TRBD1. The CDR3 runs to 15 residues. Losses at the gene ends were 1 base for V and 5 bases for J; bases not matched to a gene: 4. The germline V gene encodes CDR1 SGHTS and CDR2 YDEGEE. DNA of the CDR3: TGTGCCAGCAGCTTGCTGGACAGGGGGCAGTATGGCTACACCTTC. It is translated as CASSLLDRGQYGYTF.

This clonotype came up many times. This chain joins TRBV20-1 and TRBJ2-7; D is unresolved. From germline, CDR1 is DFQATT and CDR2 SNEGSKA (reference sequence). The CDR3 is 11 residues long. Trimming removed 5 bases at V and 3 bases at J, with 8 bases between. CDR3 protein: CSALQVYEQYF. CDR3 nucleotide sequence: TGCAGTGCTCTCCAGGTCTACGAGCAGTACTTC.

The sample holds many counts of this clonotype. The J gene is TRBJ2-7, the V gene TRBV28, with 7 bases matching TRBD1. This CDR3 is built from 14 residues. J lost 3 bases, V lost 5 bases, and 7 bases had no gene match. Germline assignment: CDR1 MDHEN and CDR2 SYDVKM. The CDR3 reads CASSTPGQYYEQYF. As DNA, the CDR3 is TGTGCCAGCAGTACCCCGGGACAGTACTACGAGCAGTACTTC.

The J gene is TRBJ2-5, the V gene TRBV11-2; 13 bases align to TRBD2. The CDR3 covers 15 residues. The germline V gene has CDR1 SGHAT and CDR2 FQNNGV. The V and J ends lost 8 bases and 4 bases, in that order; junction bases with no gene match: 7. The CDR3 sequence: CASALGLAGVETQYF. CDR3 nucleotides: TGTGCCAGCGCCCTCGGACTAGCGGGAGTAGAGACCCAGTACTTC.

This clonotype was picked up many times. The chain uses TRBV27 and TRBJ1-1; D not certain. The CDR3 is made up of 14 amino acids. V was trimmed by 6 bases and J by 2 bases, leaving 13 bases between them. Germline-derived CDR1 and CDR2 are MNHEY and SMNVEV (reference sequence). CDR3 in DNA: TGTGCCAGCAGCCGGACGTGGGAAAACACTGAAGCTTTCTTT. This gives the protein CASSRTWENTEAFF.

This clonotype has just a few counts. The rearrangement joins TRBV24-1 to TRBJ2-2, with 11 nucleotides matching TRBD1. The V gene end was trimmed by 4 bases and the J gene end by 4 bases; junction bases not matched to a gene: 4. The V gene's germline CDR1 is KGHDR and CDR2 SFDVKD. The CDR3 spans 16 residues. CDR3 DNA sequence: TGTGCCACCAGTGAATCCGGGACAGGGGGCACCGGGGAGCTGTTTTTT. Protein: CATSESGTGGTGELFF.

The rearrangement joins TRBV30 to TRBJ1-4, with 8 bases fitting TRBD1. Trimming took 0 bases from V and 8 from J; bases not matched to a gene: 8. The CDR3 loop spans 15 amino acids. Germline CDR1 GTSNPN, CDR2 SVGIG (reference sequence). The CDR3 DNA is TGTGCCTGGAGTGTAATAGGCAGGGGGCACGAAAAACTGTTTTTT. It encodes CAWSVIGRGHEKLFF.

This clonotype turned up a few times. The gene calls are TRBV6-1 and TRBJ2-7; 9 positions match TRBD2. This CDR3 has 15 amino acids. Trimming cost V 3 bases and J 3 bases; bases outside gene matches: 6. Germline V CDR1 and CDR2: MNHNS, SASEGT. The CDR3 is CASSEAGGPLYEQYF. The DNA for the CDR3 is TGTGCCAGCAGTGAGGCGGGAGGGCCTCTCTACGAGCAGTACTTC.

This clonotype was seen ten or more times. The J gene is TRBJ2-3, the V gene TRBV11-2; 8 positions match TRBD1. The CDR3 contains 16 residues. Germline V gives CDR1 SGHAT, CDR2 FQNNGV. V shed 5 bases and J 3 bases; nucleotides not matched to a gene: 10. In DNA form, the CDR3 reads TGTGCCAGCAGCCTCCGACAGGGGCCTCCTACAGATACGCAGTATTTT. It codes for CASSLRQGPPTDTQYF.

This clonotype was recorded at least ten times. The gene calls are TRBV7-8 and TRBJ2-5, with 7 bases identical to TRBD1. V shed 8 bases and J 2 bases; nucleotides not matched to a gene: 8. The V gene's germline CDR1 is SGHVS and CDR2 FQNEAQ. The CDR3 has 14 amino acids. CDR3 sequence reads: CASGYRDSQETQYF. CDR3 coding DNA: TGTGCCAGCGGTTACCGGGACAGTCAAGAGACCCAGTACTTC.

The genes are TRBV5-1 and TRBJ1-3; D possibly corresponds to TRBD1 (6 bases). This CDR3 is built from 13 residues. CDR1 and CDR2 from the germline V gene are SGHRS and YFSETQ. V gave up 5 bases and J gave up 4 bases, with 10 bases separating them. The CDR3 loop is CASRAGVGNTIYF. In DNA form, the CDR3 reads TGCGCCAGCAGAGCAGGGGTCGGAAACACCATATATTTT.

In this sample, this clonotype turned up many times. The gene calls are TRBV10-3 and TRBJ1-1; unclear D gene. This CDR3 is built from 15 residues. The V end lost 0 bases, the J end lost 4 bases, and 12 bases lay between the germline ends. Germline loops: CDR1 ENHRY, CDR2 SYGVKD. CDR3 amino acids: CAISESLQRTTEAFF. In DNA, the CDR3 is TGTGCCATCAGTGAGTCGTTACAACGAACCACTGAAGCTTTCTTT.

This clonotype came up many times. This chain connects TRBV27 to TRBJ1-5; 8 bases are shared with TRBD1. V gave up 4 bases and J gave up 4 bases; unmatched junction bases: 9. There are 16 residues in the CDR3. In germline, CDR1 is MNHEY, CDR2 SMNVEV (reference sequence). CDR3 bases: TGTGCCAGCAGTTCCGCCGGGACAGGATCAAATCAGCCCCAGCATTTT. This encodes CASSSAGTGSNQPQHF.

This clonotype was observed many times. CDR3 DNA: TGTGCCAGCAGCCGGAAAACGGGACAAAAAGAGACCCAGTACTTC. It codes for CASSRKTGQKETQYF. This chain joins TRBV3-1 and TRBJ2-5, with D perhaps TRBD1 (6 bases). The CDR3 consists of 15 residues. Trimming removed 4 bases from V and 3 bases from J, with 15 bases in between. CDR1 is LGHDT and CDR2 is YNNKEL in the germline V gene (reference sequence).

The rearrangement joins TRBV27 to TRBJ2-7; maybe TRBD1 (5 bases). In germline, CDR1 is MNHEY, CDR2 SMNVEV (reference sequence). Trimming removed 3 bases at V and 6 bases at J, with 15 bases between. This CDR3 has 14 residues. Written as DNA, the CDR3 is TGTGCCAGCAGTTTTCACTCAGGGCTGCCCGAGCAGTACTTC. It specifies CASSFHSGLPEQYF.

The chain combines TRBV27 with TRBJ2-5; the match to TRBD2 covers 7 bases. Germline values: CDR1 MNHEY, CDR2 SMNVEV (reference sequence). The J segment lost 4 bases and the V segment lost 8 bases, leaving 13 bases of the junction unmatched. The CDR3 is 15 residues long. The CDR3 coding sequence is TGTGCCAGCGCCTCCGTGGGACTACTACGAGAGACCCAGTACTTC. Amino acid sequence: CASASVGLLRETQYF.

The chain recombines TRBV7-2 with TRBJ2-7, with TRBD2 matching over 9 bases. The CDR3 is made up of 14 amino acids. J was trimmed by 5 bases and V by 5 bases; bases with no gene match: 7. Germline assignment: CDR1 SGHTA and CDR2 FQGNSA. CDR3 bases: TGTGCCAGCAGCCCCACTAGCGGGCTCGACGAGCAGTACTTC. This codes for CASSPTSGLDEQYF.